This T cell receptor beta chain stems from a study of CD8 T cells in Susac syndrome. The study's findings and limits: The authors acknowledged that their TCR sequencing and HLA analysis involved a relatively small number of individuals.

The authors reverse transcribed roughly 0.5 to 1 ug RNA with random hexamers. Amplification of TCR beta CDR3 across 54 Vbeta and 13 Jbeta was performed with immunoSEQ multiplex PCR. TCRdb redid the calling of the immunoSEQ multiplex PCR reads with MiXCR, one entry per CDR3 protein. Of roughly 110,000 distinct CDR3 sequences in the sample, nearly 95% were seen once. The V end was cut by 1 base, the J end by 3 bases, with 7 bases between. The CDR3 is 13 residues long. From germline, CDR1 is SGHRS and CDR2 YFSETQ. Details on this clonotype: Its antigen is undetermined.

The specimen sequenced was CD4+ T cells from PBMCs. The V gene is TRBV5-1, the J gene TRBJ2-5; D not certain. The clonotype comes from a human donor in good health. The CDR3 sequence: CASSLWQKETQYF. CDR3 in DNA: TGCGCCAGCAGCTTGTGGCAGAAAGAGACCCAGTACTTC.